This TCR beta chain was recovered during a study of neoadjuvant anti-PD-1 for oral cavity cancer. On the study more broadly: Patients without progression got a fourth dose around day 43.

Sequenced by immunoSEQ multiplex PCR; TCRdb stores in-frame clones only, minus some. Here the sample spans tens of thousands of clones, around 88% being singletons. V dropped 6 bases and J dropped 5 bases, with 17 bases sitting between them. CDR3 length equals 14 residues. CDR1 is SGHRS and CDR2 is YFSETQ in the germline V gene. The sequencing here drew on PBMCs, taken before nivolumab (anti-PD-1) treatment. This chain connects TRBV5-1 to TRBJ2-5; D is possibly TRBD1 (6 bases). The TCR was taken from a person between 35 and 79 years old with oral cavity squamous cell carcinoma. CDR3 nucleotide sequence: TGCGCCAGCACCAAGGGGGAGCATTGGGAGACCCAGTACTTC. Encoded protein: CASTKGEHWETQYF.